The 23 T cell receptor beta chains presented below share a single source sample, sequenced in a study of OX40 agonist ivuxolimab in advanced cancers. The method was immunoSEQ multiplex PCR; TCRdb's version includes in-frame clones alone and lacks a portion of them. Among around 48,000 clones listed, 85% were seen once. The sequencing here drew on CD4+ or CD8+ T cells sorted from blood, taken in a trial of the OX40 agonist ivuxolimab. Receptor source: an adult with an advanced solid tumor such as melanoma, head and neck, liver or kidney cancer.

This sequence joins TRBV14 and TRBJ1-1; a possible D gene is TRBD1 (5 bases). This CDR3 contains 15 residues. Trimming left V 6 bases short and J 0 bases short, with 14 bases between. Germline V gives CDR1 SGHDN, CDR2 FVKESK. CDR3 sequence (DNA): TGTGCCAGCAGTCTGGGGCCGGCGATGAACACTGAAGCTTTCTTT. Translation gives CASSLGPAMNTEAFF.

The V call is TRBV1, the J call TRBJ2-7. TRBV1 is a documented pseudogene. This CDR3 region has 11 residues. CDR3 sequence reads: CTSSQGDEQYF. The CDR3, as DNA: TGCACCAGCAGCCAAGGGGACGAGCAGTACTTC.

The rearrangement uses TRBV9 and TRBJ2-1; 8 bases line up with TRBD1. The CDR3 covers 15 residues. Germline V gene lookup returns CDR1 SGDLS and CDR2 YYNGEE. V lost 4 bases to trimming and J lost 3 bases; unmatched junction nucleotides: 6. The CDR3 DNA reads as TGTGCCAGCAGCAGGCGGACAGGGAACTACAATGAGCAGTTCTTC. Translating gives CASSRRTGNYNEQFF.

The J gene is TRBJ2-7, the V gene TRBV29-1; D is tentatively TRBD1 or TRBD2 (6 bases each). The CDR3 totals 11 residues. Germline V gives CDR1 SQVTM, CDR2 ANQGSEA. DNA for the CDR3: TGCAGTGGGGGGCAGGACTACGAGCAGTACTTC. Its translation is CSGGQDYEQYF.

This chain uses TRBV9 with TRBJ1-4; D call uncertain. This CDR3 comprises 17 residues. Germline CDR1 and CDR2: SGDLS and YYNGEE. Trimming pared 4 bases from V and 2 bases from J, leaving 18 bases between. The CDR3 bases are TGTGCCAGCAGCCAACTTAGCGGACGGTTCACTAATGAAAAACTGTTTTTT. It specifies CASSQLSGRFTNEKLFF.

The V and J genes are TRBV28 and TRBJ1-2; no firm D call. This CDR3 spans 15 amino acids. CDR1 and CDR2 (germline): MDHEN, SYDVKM. The ends were cut back, 6 bases at V and 2 bases at J, with 16 bases in the middle. CDR3 coding DNA: TGTGCCAGCAGGGATCGAAGAACGGGAAACTATGGCTACACCTTC. It is translated as CASRDRRTGNYGYTF.

The rearrangement uses TRBV2 and TRBJ2-3; unclear D gene. V shed 4 bases and J shed 0 bases, with 8 bases lying between them. Germline V gene sequence: CDR1 SNHLY, CDR2 FYNNEI. This CDR3 is 14 amino acids long. The CDR3: CASSARFSTDTQYF. The CDR3, as DNA: TGTGCCAGCAGTGCAAGGTTTAGCACAGATACGCAGTATTTT.

The chain uses TRBV18 and TRBJ1-1; 10 bases fit TRBD1. Losses at the gene ends were 4 bases for V and 5 bases for J; bases not matched to a gene: 4. The CDR3 covers 14 residues. Per the germline V gene, CDR1 is KGHSH and CDR2 is LQKENI. The CDR3 nucleotides are TGTGCCAGCTCACGAAGACAGGGGGCGACTGAAGCTTTCTTT. Encoded protein: CASSRRQGATEAFF.

The chain carries TRBV5-1 and TRBJ2-3, with 12 bases fitting TRBD2. The CDR3 runs to 15 residues. Germline CDR1 and CDR2: SGHRS and YFSETQ. Trimming removed 4 bases from V and 8 bases from J; junction bases left unmatched: 8. In nucleotides, the CDR3 is TGCGCCAGCAGCCCCCTAGCGGGGGGGCCGGGTACGCAGTATTTT. It codes for CASSPLAGGPGTQYF.

This clone was observed a handful of times. The rearrangement joins TRBV28 to TRBJ1-1; 8 bases map to TRBD1. Germline lookup yields CDR1 MDHEN and CDR2 SYDVKM. This CDR3 spans 13 amino acids. The ends lost 10 bases at V and 0 bases at J; junction bases unmatched: 4. Written as DNA, the CDR3 is TGTGCCATCACAGGGGGATTGAACACTGAAGCTTTCTTT. This gives the protein CAITGGLNTEAFF.

V is TRBV27 and J is TRBJ1-2, with D tentatively TRBD1 (5 bases). This CDR3 is built from 12 residues. V was clipped by 4 bases and J by 6 bases, with 9 bases between them. Germline-derived CDR1 and CDR2 are MNHEY and SMNVEV (reference sequence). As DNA, the CDR3 is TGTGCCAGCAGTTCCCGGGGCGATGGCTACACCTTC. It codes for CASSSRGDGYTF.

The chain joins TRBV5-1 to TRBJ2-7, with D perhaps matching TRBD2 (5 bases). Trimming removed 1 base at V and 6 bases at J, with 11 bases between. The length of the CDR3 is 13 residues. Germline CDR1 reads SGHRS; CDR2 reads YFSETQ. The CDR3 spells CASSLLVRGEQYF. The CDR3 DNA follows: TGCGCCAGCAGCTTGTTGGTTCGGGGCGAGCAGTACTTC.

The chain combines TRBV5-5 with TRBJ1-1; TRBD1 matches 9 bases. CDR1 SGHKS and CDR2 YYEKEE come from the germline V gene (reference sequence). V gave up 4 bases and J gave up 1 base; unmatched junction bases: 2. There are 14 residues in the CDR3. DNA for the CDR3: TGTGCCAGCAGCATGGACAGGGGGAACACTGAAGCTTTCTTT. Amino acids: CASSMDRGNTEAFF.

The chain carries TRBV29-1 and TRBJ1-1; D uncertain. V lost 5 bases to trimming and J lost 3 bases, with 13 bases between them. The CDR3 spans 13 residues. CDR1 is SQVTM, CDR2 ANQGSEA, per germline. The chain's CDR3 is CSVKTREDTEAFF. CDR3 coding DNA: TGCAGCGTTAAGACGAGGGAGGACACTGAAGCTTTCTTT.

This rearrangement joins TRBV11-2 to TRBJ2-2, with TRBD2 matching 7 bases. V was pared by 5 bases and J by 1 base, with 4 bases of the junction left unmatched. The CDR3 length is 15 residues. Germline loops: CDR1 SGHAT, CDR2 FQNNGV. CDR3 residues: CASSPGRLNTGELFF. In DNA, the CDR3 is TGTGCCAGCAGCCCCGGGAGGCTGAACACCGGGGAGCTGTTTTTT.

The chain employs TRBV7-9 and TRBJ1-2; TRBD1 aligns across 9 bases. The J segment lost 4 bases and the V segment lost 5 bases, leaving 8 bases of the junction unmatched. CDR1 and CDR2 from the germline V gene are SEHNR and FQNEAQ (reference sequence). The CDR3 loop spans 15 amino acids. CDR3 nucleotide sequence: TGTGCCAGCAGCGACGGGACAGGGAGGACCTATGGCTACACCTTC. Encoded protein: CASSDGTGRTYGYTF.

V gene TRBV5-1 combines with J gene TRBJ1-1, with 8 bases aligning to TRBD1. The germline V gene has CDR1 SGHRS and CDR2 YFSETQ. The J segment lost 5 bases and the V segment lost 5 bases, leaving 8 bases of the junction unmatched. The CDR3 spans 14 residues. CDR3 protein: CASSYQGARTEAFF. CDR3 nucleotide sequence: TGCGCCAGCAGTTACCAGGGGGCGCGAACTGAAGCTTTCTTT. The full variable domain, completed using reference TRBV5-1 and TRBJ1-1, is KAGVTQTPRYLIKTRGQQVTLSCSPISGHRSVSWYQQTPGQGLQFLFEYFSETQRNKGNFPGRFSGRQFSNSRSEMNVSTLELGDSALYLCASSYQGARTEAFFGQGTRLTVV.

This clone was observed once. The chain recombines TRBV27 with TRBJ2-1; perhaps TRBD1 as D (7 bases). The length of the CDR3 is 15 residues. V was clipped by 2 bases and J by 3 bases, with 11 bases between them. Looked up from germline, CDR1 is MNHEY and CDR2 is SMNVEV (reference sequence). CDR3 in DNA: TGTGCCAGCAGTTTAGGAGGGGGCGACTACAATGAGCAGTTCTTC. This gives the protein CASSLGGGDYNEQFF.

Only a few counts were recorded for this clone. The gene calls are TRBV12-5 and TRBJ1-2, with 9 bases identical to TRBD1. CDR1 and CDR2 (germline): LGHNT, FRNRAP. The CDR3 is made up of 13 amino acids. Germline trimming cut 6 bases from V and 2 bases from J; bases unmatched to any gene: 1. The CDR3 is CASGGQGNYGYTF. The CDR3 bases are TGTGCTAGTGGGGGACAGGGAAACTATGGCTACACCTTC.

The chain carries TRBV16 and TRBJ1-6, with D unresolved. Deletions cut 1 base from V and 0 bases from J, with 4 bases between. The CDR3 runs to 15 residues. Germline V gene data show CDR1 as KGHSY and CDR2 as FQNENV. CDR3 sequence reads: CASSQLGSYNSPLHF. In nucleotides, the CDR3 is TGTGCCAGCAGCCAATTGGGCTCCTATAATTCACCCCTCCACTTT.

This chain links TRBV19 with TRBJ1-1; the D gene is possibly TRBD1 (5 bases). CDR1 is LNHDA, CDR2 SQIVND, per germline (reference sequence). This CDR3 comprises 14 residues. V lost 6 bases and J lost 1, with 12 bases in between. The CDR3: CASSQTVENTEAFF. CDR3 DNA sequence: TGTGCCAGTAGCCAGACAGTGGAGAACACTGAAGCTTTCTTT.

The V call is TRBV7-2, the J call TRBJ2-1, with 14 bases identical to TRBD2. The junction had 4 bases not matched to a gene; V was cut back by 7 bases and J by 8 bases. The CDR3 is 14 amino acids. CDR1 and CDR2 from the germline V gene are SGHTA and FQGNSA. The CDR3 here is CASTWTSGRYEQFF. CDR3 DNA sequence: TGTGCCAGCACCTGGACTAGCGGGAGGTATGAGCAGTTCTTC.

CDR3 DNA: TGCGCCAGCAGCGTCGGGGCAGGCCTAGAGCAGTTCTTC. It codes for CASSVGAGLEQFF. The genes are TRBV5-1 and TRBJ2-1; D may match TRBD1 or TRBD2 (5 bases each). Germline V lookup: CDR1 SGHRS, CDR2 YFSETQ. V was cut by 4 bases and J by 10 bases, with 15 bases left in between. The CDR3 sequence is 13 residues long.